This paragraph covers one TCR beta chain sequence. Authors' methods: For nucleated cells, counts were estimated from reference gene primer amplification. Assay used: immunoSEQ multiplex PCR; TCRdb lists only in-frame clones, some missing. That table is the source of V, J and clone size, and D and trimming were worked out from the DNA. The sample has 130,000 to 150,000 clones, less than 90% seen once. The CDR3 runs 15 residues. Trimming took 6 bases from V and 1 from J, leaving 15 bases between them. This record belongs to a study of blood T cell repertoires in COVID-19. Input material: peripheral blood. The sequence was obtained from a human donor in a cohort sampled during active COVID-19. This chain joins TRBV23-1 and TRBJ1-1; no firm D call. TRBV23-1 is identified as an open reading frame with a role that is uncertain. The CDR3 protein is CASSLTNSGNTEAFF. The CDR3 region has the DNA TGCGCCAGCAGCCTTACGAATTCAGGGAACACTGAAGCTTTCTTT.